These 12 T cell receptor beta chains came from one sample sequenced in a study of shared clonotypes between healthy human individuals. Here immunoSEQ multiplex PCR was the method, and the copy in TCRdb shows in-frame clones only, minus some. The data show millions of clones, 80% to 95% seen once. The specimen sequenced was naive CD4+ T cells from PBMCs. Stated subset: CD45RA+ positively selected. Every receptor here comes from a man younger than 35 in good health. Some clones in this sample may be carry-over from other donors' samples.

The chain employs TRBV7-9 and TRBJ2-1; 13 nucleotides agree with TRBD2. V shed 1 base and J 5 bases; nucleotides not matched to a gene: 8. CDR1 SEHNR and CDR2 FQNEAQ come from the germline V gene (reference sequence). The CDR3 runs to 18 residues. The CDR3 DNA reads as TGTGCCAGCAGCTTAGGGGGTACTAGCGGGAGGGCCAACAATGAGCAGTTCTTC. This sequence encodes CASSLGGTSGRANNEQFF.

This clone was seen once. The chain employs TRBV9 and TRBJ1-5, with D perhaps TRBD1 (6 bases). The CDR3 runs 15 residues. Looked up from germline, CDR1 is SGDLS and CDR2 is YYNGEE. The V and J ends lost 0 bases and 7 bases respectively, with 14 bases between them. CDR3 protein: CASSVDPGAGQPQHF. Here the CDR3 DNA reads TGTGCCAGCAGCGTAGATCCGGGGGCAGGGCAGCCCCAGCATTTT.

This clone turned up a few times. The V gene is TRBV7-2, the J gene TRBJ1-1; weak D call: TRBD1 (5 bases). The ends were cut back, 3 bases at V and 3 bases at J, with 11 bases in the middle. In germline, CDR1 is SGHTA, CDR2 FQGNSA. The CDR3 spans 14 residues. The chain's CDR3 is CASSFRASYTEAFF. In DNA form, the CDR3 reads TGTGCCAGCAGCTTCAGGGCGTCGTACACTGAAGCTTTCTTT.

This clone has just one count. The CDR3: CASSLAGGSDSFF. The CDR3 DNA reads as TGTGCCAGCAGCTTAGCGGGGGGGAGCGACAGTTTCTTT. The V call is TRBV7-8, the J call TRBJ1-1; maybe TRBD1 (5 bases). The ends were cut back, 0 bases at V and 13 bases at J, with 15 bases in the middle. The CDR3 totals 13 residues. In germline, CDR1 is SGHVS, CDR2 FQNEAQ.

V usage is TRBV28 and J usage is TRBJ1-2; a weak D match, TRBD1 (5 bases). V lost 5 bases and J lost 8, with 18 bases in between. The CDR3 loop spans 14 amino acids. Germline lookup yields CDR1 MDHEN and CDR2 SYDVKM. CDR3 coding DNA: TGTGCCAGCAGTGCCCGGGACTTGGTTGGAGGCTACACCTTC. Translating gives CASSARDLVGGYTF.

The rearrangement joins TRBV29-1 to TRBJ2-1; D is perhaps TRBD2 (5 bases). Germline CDR1 is SQVTM and CDR2 is ANQGSEA. Deletions cut 4 bases from V and 7 bases from J, with 14 bases between. The CDR3 has 13 amino acids. The CDR3 region is CSVGPRGWNEQFF. The CDR3 nucleotides read TGCAGCGTTGGCCCTCGGGGATGGAATGAGCAGTTCTTC.

The chain joins TRBV18 to TRBJ2-7; TRBD1 is a possible D gene (6 bases). Germline lookup yields CDR1 KGHSH and CDR2 LQKENI. The CDR3 has 14 residues. Trimming pared 2 bases from V and 3 bases from J, leaving 11 bases between. Written as DNA, the CDR3 is TGTGCCAGCTCACCAGGAAGACAGGTCTACGAGCAGTACTTC. It translates to CASSPGRQVYEQYF.

The CDR3 coding sequence is TGTGCCAGCAGTTCCGGGACACCTCAAGAGACCCAGTACTTC. This gives the protein CASSSGTPQETQYF. The chain employs TRBV28 and TRBJ2-5; maybe TRBD1 (6 bases). The CDR3 covers 14 residues. Trimming left V 4 bases short and J 2 bases short, with 11 bases between. CDR1 and CDR2 from the germline V gene are MDHEN and SYDVKM.

Regarding this clone: The identical CDR3 is also encoded by other nucleotide sequences in the sample. The genes are TRBV5-1 and TRBJ2-2; no clear D. Germline CDR1 reads SGHRS; CDR2 reads YFSETQ. This CDR3 comprises 11 residues. V lost 2 bases, J lost 6 bases, and 2 bases lay in between. The CDR3 protein is CASSLAGELFF. CDR3 nucleotides: TGCGCCAGCAGCTTAGCCGGGGAGCTGTTTTTT.

This chain links TRBV4-1 with TRBJ2-3; D gene uncertain. CDR1 MGHRA and CDR2 YSYEKL come from the germline V gene. The CDR3 covers 17 residues. Trimming removed 2 bases at V and 3 bases at J, with 18 bases between. This CDR3 reads CASSQPPAAGLTDTQYF. The CDR3 DNA follows: TGCGCCAGCAGCCAACCCCCTGCAGCAGGTCTGACAGATACGCAGTATTTT.

The genes are TRBV5-1 and TRBJ1-1, with 8 bases fitting TRBD1. Germline V gives CDR1 SGHRS, CDR2 YFSETQ. This CDR3 comprises 14 residues. Trimming cost V 3 bases and J 3 bases; bases outside gene matches: 4. CDR3 coding DNA: TGCGCCAGCAGCTCAGGGGGCCTGGACACTGAAGCTTTCTTT. It yields the protein CASSSGGLDTEAFF.

The table lists this clone with a count of one. The J gene is TRBJ2-2, the V gene TRBV5-4; D unresolved. Germline lookup yields CDR1 SGHNT and CDR2 YYREEE (reference sequence). This CDR3 comprises 17 residues. Trimming cost V 4 bases and J 1 base, with 17 bases left between them. CDR3 region: CASSNSPLGQNTGELFF. The DNA of the CDR3 is TGTGCCAGCAGCAATAGTCCTCTGGGCCAGAACACCGGGGAGCTGTTTTTT.